A single sample is the source of the 12 T cell receptor beta chains below, sequenced in a study of blood T cell repertoires in COVID-19. The assay was immunoSEQ multiplex PCR, and TCRdb's table has in-frame clones only and misses some. This sample carries around 430,000 clones, around 87% of them seen once, and the ten largest clones take around 9.3%. The source material was PBMCs or T cells enriched from blood (not recorded which). All receptors come from a woman between 50 and 59 years old who had recovered from COVID-19.

The chain has TRBV20-1 and TRBJ1-1, with D perhaps TRBD1 (5 bases). In germline, CDR1 is DFQATT, CDR2 SNEGSKA (reference sequence). Between the trimmed V and J ends, which lost 3 bases and 4 bases, there was a span of 15 bases. CDR3 size: 14 residues. The CDR3 bases are TGCAGTGCTAGTCAGGGAAGCGGGGGCACTGAAGCTTTCTTT. Protein: CSASQGSGGTEAFF.

The V call is TRBV7-2, the J call TRBJ1-4; 7 bases map to TRBD1. Germline loops: CDR1 SGHTA, CDR2 FQGNSA. The CDR3 contains 13 residues. With V trimmed by 7 bases and J by 7 bases, 6 bases remained unmatched. CDR3 in amino acids: CASNLRQGEKLFF. In DNA, the CDR3 is TGTGCCAGCAACCTGAGACAGGGTGAAAAACTGTTTTTT.

V usage is TRBV28 and J usage is TRBJ2-2, with 12 bases lining up with TRBD2. CDR3 length: 17 residues. In germline, CDR1 is MDHEN, CDR2 SYDVKM. The V gene end was trimmed by 3 bases and the J gene end by 4 bases; junction bases not matched to a gene: 6. The CDR3 region is CASSFPTSGGFTGELFF. CDR3 in DNA: TGTGCCAGCAGTTTCCCCACTAGCGGGGGGTTCACCGGGGAGCTGTTTTTT.

The rearrangement uses TRBV28 and TRBJ1-6, with 7 bases lining up with TRBD1. With V trimmed by 6 bases and J by 8 bases, 10 bases remained unmatched. The CDR3 spans 15 residues. Germline V CDR1 and CDR2: MDHEN, SYDVKM. CDR3 sequence reads: CASSPLGGTDSPLHF. CDR3 DNA sequence: TGTGCCAGCAGCCCCCTCGGTGGGACAGATTCACCCCTCCACTTT.

The V and J genes are TRBV30 and TRBJ1-2; unclear D gene. This CDR3 comprises 11 residues. V was clipped by 4 bases and J by 5 bases, with 8 bases between them. Germline lookup yields CDR1 GTSNPN and CDR2 SVGIG (reference sequence). CDR3: CAWTHRYGYTF. As DNA, the CDR3 is TGTGCCTGGACGCACAGATATGGCTACACCTTC. Combining the CDR3 with reference TRBV30 and TRBJ1-2 gives the whole variable domain SQTIHQWPATLVQPVGSPLSLECTVEGTSNPNLYWYRQAAGRGLQLLFYSVGIGQISSEVPQNLSASRPQDRQFILSSKKLLLSDSGFYLCAWTHRYGYTFGSGTRLTVV.

The sample holds one count of this clone. The J gene is TRBJ2-7, the V gene TRBV27; D is possibly TRBD1 (5 bases). The V end was cut by 4 bases, the J end by 5 bases, with 15 bases between. The CDR3 runs to 14 residues. In germline, CDR1 is MNHEY, CDR2 SMNVEV (reference sequence). CDR3 sequence: CASSSANRFHEQYF. The CDR3 DNA sequence: TGTGCCAGCAGTTCAGCCAACAGGTTCCACGAGCAGTACTTC.

V and J are TRBV30 and TRBJ2-5; 7 bases align to TRBD1. V shed 0 bases, J shed 5 bases, and the junction held 0 bases outside the gene matches. CDR3 length: 12 residues. CDR1 and CDR2 from the germline V gene are GTSNPN and SVGIG (reference sequence). The DNA for the CDR3 is TGTGCCTGGAGTGTACAGGGGGAGACCCAGTACTTC. Protein sequence: CAWSVQGETQYF.

V and J are TRBV10-3 and TRBJ1-2; the D is unclear. Germline V gene sequence: CDR1 ENHRY, CDR2 SYGVKD. Trimming cost V 4 bases and J 1 base, with 13 bases left between them. The CDR3 runs 15 residues. The DNA of the CDR3 is TGTGCCATCAGTGCCTCGGGTTCCGATAACTATGGCTACACCTTC. Translating gives CAISASGSDNYGYTF.

This chain connects TRBV5-4 to TRBJ1-6; unclear D gene. With 0 bases removed from V and 7 bases from J, the gap between germline ends came to 5 bases. In germline, CDR1 is SGHNT, CDR2 YYREEE (reference sequence). The CDR3 length is 13 residues. The CDR3: CASSLGENSPLHF. The DNA of the CDR3 is TGTGCCAGCAGCTTGGGGGAGAATTCACCCCTCCACTTT. Based on the CDR3 plus reference TRBV5-4 and TRBJ1-6, the full variable domain is ETGVTQSPTHLIKTRGQQVTLRCSSQSGHNTVSWYQQALGQGPQFIFQYYREEENGRGNFPPRFSGLQFPNYSSELNVNALELDDSALYLCASSLGENSPLHFGNGTRLTVT.

This chain joins TRBV28 and TRBJ1-3; TRBD1 is a possible D gene (6 bases). The germline V and J ends were trimmed by 9 bases and 2 bases, with 11 bases remaining between them. The germline V gene encodes CDR1 MDHEN and CDR2 SYDVKM. This CDR3 is 13 amino acids long. In DNA form, the CDR3 reads TGTGCCAGTGTACAGGGACCTGGAAACACCATATATTTT. It codes for CASVQGPGNTIYF.

This sequence joins TRBV19 and TRBJ2-4, with 7 positions matching TRBD1. In germline, CDR1 is LNHDA, CDR2 SQIVND (reference sequence). CDR3 length: 15 amino acids. The V gene end was trimmed by 5 bases and the J gene end by 3 bases; junction bases not matched to a gene: 7. CDR3 residues: CASSSLPGGKNIQYF. In DNA form, the CDR3 reads TGTGCCAGTAGTTCGCTCCCAGGGGGCAAAAACATTCAGTACTTC.

The V call is TRBV30, the J call TRBJ1-4; 9 positions agree with TRBD1. The CDR3 runs 18 residues. V was clipped by 2 bases and J by 10 bases; unmatched bases: 20. The germline V gene encodes CDR1 GTSNPN and CDR2 SVGIG (reference sequence). The CDR3 DNA follows: TGTGCCTGGAGTCCCACCCCCGGGACAGGGAATGAGTTTGGAAAACTGTTTTTT. Translated, it gives CAWSPTPGTGNEFGKLFF.